A selection of T cell receptor beta chains follows, all from one sample in a study of blood T cell repertoires in COVID-19. Sequencing was performed with immunoSEQ multiplex PCR; in TCRdb, only in-frame clones are kept and a portion is missing. Among some 340,000 clones listed, 75% to 90% were seen once. Sequencing was carried out using PBMCs or T cells enriched from blood (not recorded which). The receptors were gathered from a woman in her forties or fifties who had recovered from COVID-19. CDR3s include the opening cysteine and the closing phenylalanine or tryptophan. The D gene is left open where the match is weak. Clone size is stated in some rows and not others, as once, few, many or a class when expanded.

V gene	D gene	J gene	clone size	CDR3 DNA	CDR3 protein
TRBV12-3/TRBV12-4	.	TRBJ1-2	once	TGTGCCACGTGCAGGGTGGAAGGCTACACCTTC	CATCRVEGYTF
TRBV5-4	TRBD1	TRBJ2-7	.	TGTGCCAGCAGCGGGGGACAGGGAGAACGGAGCGGGTACTCCTACGAGCAGTACTTC	CASSGGQGERSGYSYEQYF
TRBV5-4	.	TRBJ1-2	.	TGTGCCAGCAGCTTGGCCCCTATTAGGCGAGGCTATGGCTACACCTTC	CASSLAPIRRGYGYTF
TRBV7-2	TRBD2	TRBJ2-7	.	TGTGCCAGCAGCTTAGCGGGGGGGACCTACGAGCAGTACTTC	CASSLAGGTYEQYF
TRBV7-2	.	TRBJ1-2	few	TGTGCCAGCAGCTTGGGGGGGCACGGCTATGGCTACACCTTC	CASSLGGHGYGYTF
TRBV7-2	.	TRBJ1-2	.	TGTGCCAGCAGCTCGACTGGGGAGGGTAGGTCGGGTGGCTACACCTTC	CASSSTGEGRSGGYTF
TRBV6-1	.	TRBJ1-2	.	TGTGCCAGCAGTGAAGCCTCGGTTACTCTCAAGGGCTACACCTTC	CASSEASVTLKGYTF
TRBV6-5	TRBD1	TRBJ1-2	.	TGTGCCAGCAGGCCGCAGGGGGTCCGACACTATGGCTACACCTTC	CASRPQGVRHYGYTF
TRBV6-5	.	TRBJ2-1	.	TGTGCCAGCAGTTCCATGGAGTGGCTGCAGCAGTTCTTC	CASSSMEWLQQFF
TRBV2	TRBD1	TRBJ1-1	.	TGTGCCAGCAGTTCCGACAGGGACACTGAAGCTTTCTTT	CASSSDRDTEAFF
TRBV6-2/TRBV6-3	TRBD2	TRBJ2-5	.	TGTGCCAGCAGTTACTCGCCGAGCGGGAAAAGCCAAGAGACCCAGTACTTC	CASSYSPSGKSQETQYF
TRBV7-9	TRBD2	TRBJ2-5	.	TGTGCCAGCAGCCCCACTCGGACTAGCGAGGCCCAGTACTTC	CASSPTRTSEAQYF
TRBV27	TRBD1	TRBJ1-5	.	TGTGCCAGCAGTATGGGACAGGGGAGCCAGCCCCAGCATTTT	CASSMGQGSQPQHF
TRBV9	.	TRBJ1-2	.	TGTGCCAGCAGCGGCGGCATTGGTGGCTACACCTTC	CASSGGIGGYTF
TRBV5-4	TRBD1	TRBJ1-2	.	TGTGCCAGCACCTCCGGGGGGGGACAGATAAACTATGGCTACACCTTC	CASTSGGGQINYGYTF
TRBV7-9	TRBD1	TRBJ1-1	once	TGTGCCAGCAGCCATACAGGGGTAGGCACTGAAGCTTTCTTT	CASSHTGVGTEAFF
TRBV9	TRBD1	TRBJ1-4	.	TGTGCCAGCAGCGGGCGACAGGGGGCAACTAATGAAAAACTGTTTTTT	CASSGRQGATNEKLFF
TRBV19	.	TRBJ2-5	.	TGTGCCAGTAGTGTCGCGGTCAGTAGTTGGACCCAGTACTTC	CASSVAVSSWTQYF